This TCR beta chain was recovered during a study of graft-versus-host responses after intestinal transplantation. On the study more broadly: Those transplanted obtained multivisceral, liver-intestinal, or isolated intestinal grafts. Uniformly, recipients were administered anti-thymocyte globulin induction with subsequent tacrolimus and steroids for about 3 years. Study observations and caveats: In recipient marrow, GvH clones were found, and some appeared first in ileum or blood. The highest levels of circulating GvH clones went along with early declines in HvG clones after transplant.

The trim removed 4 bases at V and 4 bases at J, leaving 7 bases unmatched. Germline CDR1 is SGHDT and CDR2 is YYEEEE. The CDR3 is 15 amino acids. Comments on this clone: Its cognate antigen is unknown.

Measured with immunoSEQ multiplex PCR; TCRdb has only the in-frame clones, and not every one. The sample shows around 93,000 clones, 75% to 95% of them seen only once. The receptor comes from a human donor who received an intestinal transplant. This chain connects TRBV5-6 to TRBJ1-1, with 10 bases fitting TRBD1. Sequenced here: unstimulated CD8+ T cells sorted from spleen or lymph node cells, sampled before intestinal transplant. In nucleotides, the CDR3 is TGTGCCAGCAGCGCCCCGGGACAGGGGATCACTGAAGCTTTCTTT. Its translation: CASSAPGQGITEAFF. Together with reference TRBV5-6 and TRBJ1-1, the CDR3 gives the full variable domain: DAGVTQSPTHLIKTRGQQVTLRCSPKSGHDTVSWYQQALGQGPQFIFQYYEEEERQRGNFPDRFSGHQFPNYSSELNVNALLLGDSALYLCASSAPGQGITEAFFGQGTRLTVV.